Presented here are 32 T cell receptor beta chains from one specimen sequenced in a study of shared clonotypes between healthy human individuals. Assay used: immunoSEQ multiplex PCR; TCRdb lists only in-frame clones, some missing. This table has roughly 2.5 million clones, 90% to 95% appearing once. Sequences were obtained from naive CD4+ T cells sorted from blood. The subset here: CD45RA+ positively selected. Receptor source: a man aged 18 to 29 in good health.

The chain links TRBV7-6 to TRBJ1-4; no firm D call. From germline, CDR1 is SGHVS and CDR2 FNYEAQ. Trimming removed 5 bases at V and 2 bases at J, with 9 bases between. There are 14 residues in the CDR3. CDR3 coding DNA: TGTGCCAGCAGCAGCAGAGGGACTAATGAAAAACTGTTTTTT. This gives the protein CASSSRGTNEKLFF. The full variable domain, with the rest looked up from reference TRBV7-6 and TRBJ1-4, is GAGVSQSPRYKVTKRGQDVALRCDPISGHVSLYWYRQALGQGPEFLTYFNYEAQQDKSGLPNDRFSAERPEGSISTLTIQRTEQRDSAMYRCASSSRGTNEKLFFGSGTQLSVL.

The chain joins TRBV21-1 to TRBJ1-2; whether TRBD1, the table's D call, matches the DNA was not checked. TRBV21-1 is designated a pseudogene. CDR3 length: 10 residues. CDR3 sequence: CASFSQGNLF. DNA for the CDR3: TGTGCCAGCTTCTCTCAGGGGAATCTCTTC.

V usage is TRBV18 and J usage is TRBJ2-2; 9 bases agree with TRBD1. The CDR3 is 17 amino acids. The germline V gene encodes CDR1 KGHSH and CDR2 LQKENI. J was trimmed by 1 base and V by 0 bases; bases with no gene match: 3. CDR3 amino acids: CASSPPTGQGNTGELFF. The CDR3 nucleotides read TGTGCCAGCTCACCACCCACGGGACAGGGGAACACCGGGGAGCTGTTTTTT.

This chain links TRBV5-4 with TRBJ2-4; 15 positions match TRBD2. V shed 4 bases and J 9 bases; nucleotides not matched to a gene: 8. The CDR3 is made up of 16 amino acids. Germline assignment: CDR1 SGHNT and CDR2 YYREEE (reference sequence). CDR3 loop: CASSPGLAGGDGIQYF. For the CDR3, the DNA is TGTGCCAGCAGCCCAGGACTAGCGGGAGGGGACGGCATTCAGTACTTC.

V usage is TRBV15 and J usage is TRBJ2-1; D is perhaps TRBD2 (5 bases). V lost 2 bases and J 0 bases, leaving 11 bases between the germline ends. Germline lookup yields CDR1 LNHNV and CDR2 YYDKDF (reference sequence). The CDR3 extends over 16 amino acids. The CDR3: CATSRTRTRSYNEQFF. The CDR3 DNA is TGTGCCACCAGCAGAACCCGGACTCGCTCCTACAATGAGCAGTTCTTC.

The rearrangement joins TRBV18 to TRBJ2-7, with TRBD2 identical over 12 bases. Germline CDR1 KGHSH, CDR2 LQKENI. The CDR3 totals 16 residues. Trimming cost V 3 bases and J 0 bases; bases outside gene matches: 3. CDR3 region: CASSPQTSGSSYEQYF. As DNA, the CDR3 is TGTGCCAGCTCACCGCAGACTAGCGGGAGCTCCTACGAGCAGTACTTC. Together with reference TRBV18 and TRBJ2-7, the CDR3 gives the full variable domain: NAGVMQNPRHLVRRRGQEARLRCSPMKGHSHVYWYRQLPEEGLKFMVYLQKENIIDESGMPKERFSAEFPKEGPSILRIQQVVRGDSAAYFCASSPQTSGSSYEQYFGPGTRLTVT.

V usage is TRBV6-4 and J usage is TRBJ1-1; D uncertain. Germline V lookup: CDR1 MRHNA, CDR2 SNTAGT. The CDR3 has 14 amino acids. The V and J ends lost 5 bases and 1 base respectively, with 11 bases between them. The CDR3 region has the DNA TGTGCCAGCAGTCCTCAGCTGGGGAACACTGAAGCTTTCTTT. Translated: CASSPQLGNTEAFF.

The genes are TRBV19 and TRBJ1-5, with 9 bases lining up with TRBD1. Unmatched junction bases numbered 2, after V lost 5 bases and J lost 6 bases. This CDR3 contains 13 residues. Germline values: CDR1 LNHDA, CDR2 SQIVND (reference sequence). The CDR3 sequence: CASSGTGFQPQHF. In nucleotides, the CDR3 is TGTGCCAGTAGTGGGACAGGGTTTCAGCCCCAGCATTTT.

The DNA of the CDR3 is TGTGCCTGGACGGCCTCAGGTACTACTGAAGCTTTCTTT. It codes for CAWTASGTTEAFF. The V and J genes are TRBV30 and TRBJ1-1; D is unresolved. Germline CDR1 is GTSNPN and CDR2 is SVGIG (reference sequence). Trimming removed 4 bases at V and 5 bases at J, with 14 bases between. The CDR3 is made up of 13 amino acids.

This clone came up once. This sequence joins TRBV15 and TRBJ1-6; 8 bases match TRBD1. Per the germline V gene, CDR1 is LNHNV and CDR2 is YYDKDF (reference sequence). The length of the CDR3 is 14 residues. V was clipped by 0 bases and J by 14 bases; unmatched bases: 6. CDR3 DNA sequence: TGTGCCACCAGCAGAGATGTGGGACAGGCCACCCTCCACTTT. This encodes CATSRDVGQATLHF.

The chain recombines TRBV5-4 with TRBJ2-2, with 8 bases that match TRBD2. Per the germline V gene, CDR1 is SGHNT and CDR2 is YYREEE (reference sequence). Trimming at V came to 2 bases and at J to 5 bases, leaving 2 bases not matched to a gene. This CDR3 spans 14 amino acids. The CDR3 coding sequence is TGTGCCAGCAGCTTTCGCGGGGGGACCGGGGAGCTGTTTTTT. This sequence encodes CASSFRGGTGELFF.

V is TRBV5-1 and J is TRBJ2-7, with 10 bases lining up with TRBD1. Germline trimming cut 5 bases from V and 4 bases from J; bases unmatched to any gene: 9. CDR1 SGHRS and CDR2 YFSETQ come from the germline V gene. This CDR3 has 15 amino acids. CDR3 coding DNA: TGCGCCAGCAGGTTTGGGGGGACAGGGGTTTACGAGCAGTACTTC. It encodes CASRFGGTGVYEQYF.

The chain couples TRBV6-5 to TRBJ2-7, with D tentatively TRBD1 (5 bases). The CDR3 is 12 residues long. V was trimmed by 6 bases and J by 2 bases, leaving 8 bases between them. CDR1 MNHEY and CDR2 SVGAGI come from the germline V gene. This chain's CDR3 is CASRGVTYEQYF. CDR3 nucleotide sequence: TGTGCCAGCAGAGGGGTAACCTACGAGCAGTACTTC.

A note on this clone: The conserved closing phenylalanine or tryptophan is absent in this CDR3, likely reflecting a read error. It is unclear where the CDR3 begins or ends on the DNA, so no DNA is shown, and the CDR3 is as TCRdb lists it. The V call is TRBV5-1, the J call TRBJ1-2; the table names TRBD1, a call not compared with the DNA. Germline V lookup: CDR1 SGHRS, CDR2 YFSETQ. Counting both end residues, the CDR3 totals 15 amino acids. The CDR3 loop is CASSLAGTLGQGITL.

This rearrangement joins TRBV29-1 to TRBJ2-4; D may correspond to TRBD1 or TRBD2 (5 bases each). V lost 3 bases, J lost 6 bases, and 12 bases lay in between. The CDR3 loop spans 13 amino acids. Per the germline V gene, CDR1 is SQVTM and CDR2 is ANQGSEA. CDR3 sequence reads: CSVDGAEGNIQYF. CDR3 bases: TGCAGCGTTGATGGGGCAGAGGGAAACATTCAGTACTTC.

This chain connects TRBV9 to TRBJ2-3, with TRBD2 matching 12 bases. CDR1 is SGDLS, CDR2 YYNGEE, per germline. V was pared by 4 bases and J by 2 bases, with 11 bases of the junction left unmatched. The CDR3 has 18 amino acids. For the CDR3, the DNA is TGTGCCAGCAGCCCAGGACTAGCGGGAAAGGGGGACACAGATACGCAGTATTTT. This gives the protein CASSPGLAGKGDTDTQYF.

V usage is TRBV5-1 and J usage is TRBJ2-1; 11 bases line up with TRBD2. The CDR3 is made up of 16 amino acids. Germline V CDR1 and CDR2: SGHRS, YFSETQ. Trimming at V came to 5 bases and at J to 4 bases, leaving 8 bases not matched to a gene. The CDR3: CASSPTSGNQYNEQFF. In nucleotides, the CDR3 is TGCGCCAGCAGTCCGACTAGCGGGAATCAATACAATGAGCAGTTCTTC.

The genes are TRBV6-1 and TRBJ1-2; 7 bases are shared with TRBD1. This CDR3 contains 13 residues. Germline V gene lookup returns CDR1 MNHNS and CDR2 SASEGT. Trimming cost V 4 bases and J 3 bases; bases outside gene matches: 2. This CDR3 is CASSATGYYGYTF. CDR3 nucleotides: TGTGCCAGCAGTGCGACAGGGTACTATGGCTACACCTTC.

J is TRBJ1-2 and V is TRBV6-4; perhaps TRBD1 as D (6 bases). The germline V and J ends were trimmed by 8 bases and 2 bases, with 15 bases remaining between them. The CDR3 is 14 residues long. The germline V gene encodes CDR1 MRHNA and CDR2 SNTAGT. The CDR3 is CASYKGGPNYGYTF. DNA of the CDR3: TGTGCCAGCTATAAAGGGGGGCCCAACTATGGCTACACCTTC.

CDR3 in amino acids: CASSQQGYYEQYF. The DNA for the CDR3 is TGTGCCAGCAGCCAACAGGGCTACTACGAGCAGTACTTC. J is TRBJ2-7 and V is TRBV11-2, with D possibly TRBD1 on 6 matching bases. V was cut by 5 bases and J by 3 bases, with 11 bases left in between. The CDR3 is 13 residues long. Germline CDR1 reads SGHAT; CDR2 reads FQNNGV.

The CDR3 protein is CASSLYSLSNQPQHF. For the CDR3, the DNA is TGTGCCAGCAGCTTATACTCTTTGAGCAATCAGCCCCAGCATTTT. The chain combines TRBV7-3 with TRBJ1-5; unclear D gene. Trimming took off 2 bases at V and 1 base at J, with 9 bases between the two ends. CDR3 length: 15 amino acids. Germline CDR1 is SGHTA and CDR2 is FQGTGA.

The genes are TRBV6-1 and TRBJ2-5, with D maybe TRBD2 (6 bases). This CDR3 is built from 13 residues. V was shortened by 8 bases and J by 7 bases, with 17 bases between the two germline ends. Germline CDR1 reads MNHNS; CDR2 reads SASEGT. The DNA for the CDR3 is TGTGCCAGCGCCCCCCAGACAGCGGGGACCCAGTACTTC. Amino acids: CASAPQTAGTQYF.

The CDR3 sequence: CAWSKTRAKNIQYF. CDR3 nucleotide sequence: TGTGCCTGGAGCAAAACGAGAGCCAAAAACATTCAGTACTTC. V and J are TRBV30 and TRBJ2-4; no reliable D call. V lost 3 bases, J lost 0 bases, and 9 bases lay in between. CDR3 length: 14 amino acids. Germline-derived CDR1 and CDR2 are GTSNPN and SVGIG (reference sequence).

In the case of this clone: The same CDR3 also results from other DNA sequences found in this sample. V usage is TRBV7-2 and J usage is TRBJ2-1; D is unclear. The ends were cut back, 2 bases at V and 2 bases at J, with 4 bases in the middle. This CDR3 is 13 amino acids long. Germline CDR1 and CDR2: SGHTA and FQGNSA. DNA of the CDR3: TGTGCCAGCAGCTTAAGGGCCTACAATGAGCAGTTCTTC. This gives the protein CASSLRAYNEQFF.

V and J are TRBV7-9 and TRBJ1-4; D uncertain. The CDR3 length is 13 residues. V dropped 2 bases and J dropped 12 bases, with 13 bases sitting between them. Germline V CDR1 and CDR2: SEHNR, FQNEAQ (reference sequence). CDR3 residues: CASSLRNRTQLFF. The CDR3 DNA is TGTGCCAGCAGCTTAAGGAACCGTACCCAACTGTTTTTT.

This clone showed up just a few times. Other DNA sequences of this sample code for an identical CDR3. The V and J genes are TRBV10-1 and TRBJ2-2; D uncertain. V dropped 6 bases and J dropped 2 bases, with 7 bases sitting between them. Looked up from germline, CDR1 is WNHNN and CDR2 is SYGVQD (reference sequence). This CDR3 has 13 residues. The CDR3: CASRGSNTGELFF. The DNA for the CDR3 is TGCGCCAGCAGGGGTTCAAACACCGGGGAGCTGTTTTTT.

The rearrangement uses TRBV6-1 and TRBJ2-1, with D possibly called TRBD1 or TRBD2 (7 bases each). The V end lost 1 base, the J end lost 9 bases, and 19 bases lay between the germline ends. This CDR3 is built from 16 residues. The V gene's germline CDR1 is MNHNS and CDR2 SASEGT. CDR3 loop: CASSEGSRGEGGEQFF. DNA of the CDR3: TGTGCCAGCAGTGAAGGGTCCAGGGGGGAGGGCGGTGAGCAGTTCTTC.

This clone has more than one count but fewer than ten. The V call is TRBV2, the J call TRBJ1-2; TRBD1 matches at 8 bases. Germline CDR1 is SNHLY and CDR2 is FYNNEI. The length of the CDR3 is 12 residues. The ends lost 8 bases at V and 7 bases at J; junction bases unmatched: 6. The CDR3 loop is CASPDRVGGYTF. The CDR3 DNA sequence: TGTGCCAGCCCGGACAGGGTGGGTGGCTACACCTTC. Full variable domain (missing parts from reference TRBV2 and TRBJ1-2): EPEVTQTPSHQVTQMGQEVILRCVPISNHLYFYWYRQILGQKVEFLVSFYNNEISEKSEIFDDQFSVERPDGSNFTLKIRSTKLEDSAMYFCASPDRVGGYTFGSGTRLTVV.

DNA for the CDR3: TGTGCCAGCAGTGAACCCCCGACCCAGTACTTC. It codes for CASSEPPTQYF. The chain is built from TRBV6-1 and TRBJ2-5; unclear D gene. Germline-derived CDR1 and CDR2 are MNHNS and SASEGT. The V end lost 2 bases, the J end lost 7 bases, and 5 bases lay between the germline ends. CDR3 size: 11 residues.

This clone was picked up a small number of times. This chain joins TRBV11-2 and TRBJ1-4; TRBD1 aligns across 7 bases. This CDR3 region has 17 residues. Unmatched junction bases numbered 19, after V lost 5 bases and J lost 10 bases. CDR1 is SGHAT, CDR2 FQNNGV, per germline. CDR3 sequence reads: CASSPRPGQPNWVKLFF. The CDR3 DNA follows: TGTGCCAGCAGCCCCCGACCGGGACAGCCGAACTGGGTAAAACTGTTTTTT.

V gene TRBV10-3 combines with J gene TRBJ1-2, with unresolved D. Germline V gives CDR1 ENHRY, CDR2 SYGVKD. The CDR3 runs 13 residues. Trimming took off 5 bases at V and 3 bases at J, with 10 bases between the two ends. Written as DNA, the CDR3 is TGTGCCATCAGTCCGACATCTGACTATGGCTACACCTTC. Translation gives CAISPTSDYGYTF.

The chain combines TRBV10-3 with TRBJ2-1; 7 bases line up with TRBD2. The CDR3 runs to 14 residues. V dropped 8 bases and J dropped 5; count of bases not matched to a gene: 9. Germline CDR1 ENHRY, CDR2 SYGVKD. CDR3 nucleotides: TGTGCCATCGGGCAGCGGGATGCCAACAATGAGCAGTTCTTC. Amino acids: CAIGQRDANNEQFF.